This entry describes one TCR beta chain. Antigen unknown. This record comes from a study of OX40 agonist ivuxolimab in advanced cancers. Across the study: Patients with prior anti-PD-1, anti-PD-L1 or anti-CTLA-4 therapy were eligible; approximately 37% had some.

The assay was immunoSEQ multiplex PCR, and TCRdb's table has in-frame clones only and misses some. Among tens of thousands of clones listed, around four fifths were seen once. The study, taken as a whole, reports: More expanded clones were seen, on average, in CD8+ T cells than in CD4+.

Germline lookup yields CDR1 MNHEY and CDR2 SMNVEV (reference sequence). Trimming took off 1 base at V and 0 bases at J, with 25 bases between the two ends. The CDR3 is 21 residues long. Drawing of blood for sampling happened at baseline, at cycle 4 day 1, and at cycle 7 day 1. The chain joins TRBV27 to TRBJ2-1; D not resolved. The source material was CD4+ or CD8+ T cells sorted from blood, sampled in a trial of the OX40 agonist ivuxolimab. This TCR was sampled from an adult with an advanced solid tumor such as melanoma, head and neck, liver or kidney cancer. The CDR3 nucleotides read TGTGCCAGCAGTTTATTCCCAATCCCCAGCAGGCACCGAAGCTCCTACAATGAGCAGTTCTTC. Amino acids: CASSLFPIPSRHRSSYNEQFF.